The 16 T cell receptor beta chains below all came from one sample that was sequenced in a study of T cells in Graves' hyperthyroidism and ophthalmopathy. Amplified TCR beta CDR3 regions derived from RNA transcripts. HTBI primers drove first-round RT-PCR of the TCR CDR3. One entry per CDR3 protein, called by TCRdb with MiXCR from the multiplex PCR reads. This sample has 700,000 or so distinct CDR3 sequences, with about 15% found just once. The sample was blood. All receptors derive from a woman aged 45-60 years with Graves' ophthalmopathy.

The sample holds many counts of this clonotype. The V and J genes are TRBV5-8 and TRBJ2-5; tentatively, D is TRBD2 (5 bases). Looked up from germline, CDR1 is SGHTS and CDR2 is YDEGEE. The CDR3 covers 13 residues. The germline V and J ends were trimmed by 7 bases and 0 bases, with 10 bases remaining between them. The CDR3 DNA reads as TGTGCCAGCGCGGGCTCCCACCAAGAGACCCAGTACTTC. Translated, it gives CASAGSHQETQYF. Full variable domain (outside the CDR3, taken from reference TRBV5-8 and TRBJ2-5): EAGVTQSPTHLIKTRGQQATLRCSPISGHTSVYWYQQALGLGLQFLLWYDEGEERNRGNFPPRFSGRQFPNYSSELNVNALELEDSALYLCASAGSHQETQYFGPGTRLLVL.

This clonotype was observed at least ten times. The CDR3: CASSPVGTGANVLTF. The CDR3 DNA is TGTGCCAGCAGCCCCGTGGGGACTGGGGCCAACGTCCTGACTTTC. The V gene is TRBV6-2 or TRBV6-3, the J gene TRBJ2-6; D uncertain. The CDR3 is made up of 15 amino acids. Per germline, CDR1 MNHEY and CDR2 SVGEGT. The V end was cut by 6 bases, the J end by 2 bases, with 11 bases between.

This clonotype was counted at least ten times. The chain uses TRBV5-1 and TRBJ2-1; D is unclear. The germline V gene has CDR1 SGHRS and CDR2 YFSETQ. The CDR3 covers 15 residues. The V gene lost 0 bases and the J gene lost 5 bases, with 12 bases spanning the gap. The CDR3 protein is CASSLAGIPNNEQFF. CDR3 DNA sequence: TGCGCCAGCAGCTTGGCCGGAATACCAAACAATGAGCAGTTCTTC.

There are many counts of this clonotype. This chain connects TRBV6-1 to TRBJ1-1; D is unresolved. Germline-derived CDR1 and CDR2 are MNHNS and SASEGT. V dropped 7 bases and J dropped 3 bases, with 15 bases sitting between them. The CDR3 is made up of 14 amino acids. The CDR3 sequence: CASTKRGVDTEAFF. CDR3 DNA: TGTGCCAGCACTAAACGGGGTGTGGACACTGAAGCTTTCTTT.

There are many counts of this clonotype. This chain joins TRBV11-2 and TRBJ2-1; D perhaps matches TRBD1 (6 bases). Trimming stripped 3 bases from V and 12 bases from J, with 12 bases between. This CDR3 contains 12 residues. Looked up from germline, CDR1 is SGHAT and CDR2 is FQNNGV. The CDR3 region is CASSLRGMVQFF. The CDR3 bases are TGTGCCAGCAGCTTGAGGGGGATGGTGCAGTTCTTC.

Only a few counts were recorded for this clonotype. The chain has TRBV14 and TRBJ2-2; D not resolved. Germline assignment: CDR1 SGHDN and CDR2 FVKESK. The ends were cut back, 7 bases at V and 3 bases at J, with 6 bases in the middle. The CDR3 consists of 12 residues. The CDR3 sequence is CASNSDTGELFF. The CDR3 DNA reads TGTGCCAGCAATTCCGACACCGGGGAGCTGTTTTTT.

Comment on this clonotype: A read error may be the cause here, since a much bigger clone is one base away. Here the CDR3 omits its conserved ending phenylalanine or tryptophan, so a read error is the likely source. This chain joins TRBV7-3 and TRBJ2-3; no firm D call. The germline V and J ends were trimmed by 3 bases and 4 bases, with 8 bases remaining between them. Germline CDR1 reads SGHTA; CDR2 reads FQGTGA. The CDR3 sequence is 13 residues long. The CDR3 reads CASSLSPSDTQYI. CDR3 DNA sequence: TGTGCCAGCAGCTTGAGCCCGTCAGATACGCAGTATATT.

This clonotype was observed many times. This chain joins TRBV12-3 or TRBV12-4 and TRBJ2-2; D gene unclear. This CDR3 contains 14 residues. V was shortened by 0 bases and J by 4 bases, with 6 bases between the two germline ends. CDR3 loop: CASSLAGATGELFF. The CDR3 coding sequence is TGTGCCAGCAGTTTAGCGGGTGCCACCGGGGAGCTGTTTTTT.

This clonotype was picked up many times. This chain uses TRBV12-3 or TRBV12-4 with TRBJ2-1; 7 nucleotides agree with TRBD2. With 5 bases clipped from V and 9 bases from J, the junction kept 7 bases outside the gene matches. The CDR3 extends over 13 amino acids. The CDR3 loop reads CASSLKGGSEQFF. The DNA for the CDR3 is TGTGCCAGCAGTCTTAAGGGAGGGAGTGAGCAGTTCTTC.

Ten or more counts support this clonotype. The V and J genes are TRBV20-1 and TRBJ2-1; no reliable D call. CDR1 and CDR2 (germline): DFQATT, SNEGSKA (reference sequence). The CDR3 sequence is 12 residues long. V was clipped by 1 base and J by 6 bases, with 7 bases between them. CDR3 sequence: CSARVKPNEQFF. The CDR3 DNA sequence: TGCAGTGCTAGAGTTAAACCCAATGAGCAGTTCTTC.

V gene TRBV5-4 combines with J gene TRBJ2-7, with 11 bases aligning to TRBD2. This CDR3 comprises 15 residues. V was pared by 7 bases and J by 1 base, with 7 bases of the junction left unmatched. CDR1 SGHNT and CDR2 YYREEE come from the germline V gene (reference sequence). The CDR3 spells CASGTGLADSYEQYF. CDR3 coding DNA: TGTGCCAGCGGCACGGGACTAGCGGATTCCTACGAGCAGTACTTC.

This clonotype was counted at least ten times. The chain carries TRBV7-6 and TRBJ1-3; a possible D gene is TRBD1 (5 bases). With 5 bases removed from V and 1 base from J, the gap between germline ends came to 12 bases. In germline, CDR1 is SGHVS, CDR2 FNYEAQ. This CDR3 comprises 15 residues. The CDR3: CASSPRGGSGNTIYF. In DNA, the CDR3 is TGTGCCAGCAGCCCGCGGGGGGGATCTGGAAACACCATATATTTT.

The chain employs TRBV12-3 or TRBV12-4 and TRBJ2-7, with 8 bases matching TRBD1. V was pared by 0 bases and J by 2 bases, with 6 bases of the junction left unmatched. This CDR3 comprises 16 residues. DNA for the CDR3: TGTGCCAGCAGTTTAGCGTTGCCACAGGGGGCCTACGAGCAGTACTTC. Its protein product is CASSLALPQGAYEQYF.

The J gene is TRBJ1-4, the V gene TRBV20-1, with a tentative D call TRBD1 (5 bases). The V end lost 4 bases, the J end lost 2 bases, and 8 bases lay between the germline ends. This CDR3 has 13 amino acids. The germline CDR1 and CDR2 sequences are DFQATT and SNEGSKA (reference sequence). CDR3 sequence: CSATRGTNEKLFF. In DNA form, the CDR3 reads TGCAGTGCTACGAGGGGCACTAATGAAAAACTGTTTTTT.

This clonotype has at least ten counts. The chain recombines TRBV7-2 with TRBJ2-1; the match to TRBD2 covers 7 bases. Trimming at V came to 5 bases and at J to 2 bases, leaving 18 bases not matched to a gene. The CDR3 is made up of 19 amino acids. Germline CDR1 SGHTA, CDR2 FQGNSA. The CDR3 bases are TGTGCCAGCAGCCCCGTCGGGACTATATCTAGGGGTACCTACAATGAGCAGTTCTTC. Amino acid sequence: CASSPVGTISRGTYNEQFF.

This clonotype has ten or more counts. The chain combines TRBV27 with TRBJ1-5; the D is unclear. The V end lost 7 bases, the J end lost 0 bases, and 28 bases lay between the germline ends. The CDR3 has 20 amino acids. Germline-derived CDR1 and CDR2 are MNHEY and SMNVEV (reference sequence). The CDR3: CASTLGPLSRVVLSNQPQHF. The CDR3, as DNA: TGTGCCAGCACCCTCGGCCCCCTGAGCCGAGTAGTACTTAGCAATCAGCCCCAGCATTTT.